These 26 T cell receptor beta chains were all obtained from the same sample, sequenced in a study of cytomegalovirus exposure and HLA in healthy donors. PCR employed 60 Vbeta and 13 Jbeta primers. Data came from immunoSEQ multiplex PCR; TCRdb stores just in-frame clones and leaves some out. Of fewer than 250,000 clones listed, 60% to 80% are singletons. Sequencing input: PBMCs. The receptors shown here come from a woman in her thirties in good health and CMV-seropositive.

This clone occurred once. The chain joins TRBV6-1 to TRBJ1-3; D is possibly TRBD1 (6 bases). Trimming pared 4 bases from V and 4 bases from J, leaving 8 bases between. The CDR3 length is 13 residues. The germline gives CDR1 MNHNS, CDR2 SASEGT. The DNA for the CDR3 is TGTGCCAGCAGTGTCGGACAGGGAAACACCATATATTTT. Its translation is CASSVGQGNTIYF.

V and J are TRBV15 and TRBJ1-2, with D perhaps matching TRBD1 (5 bases). Germline V gives CDR1 LNHNV, CDR2 YYDKDF (reference sequence). The CDR3 covers 15 residues. Trimming left V 4 bases short and J 5 bases short, with 17 bases between. CDR3 amino acids: CATSIDGGFMYGYTF. The CDR3 DNA reads as TGTGCCACCAGCATCGACGGGGGTTTTATGTATGGCTACACCTTC. The full variable domain, its missing parts supplied by reference TRBV15 and TRBJ1-2, is DAMVIQNPRYQVTQFGKPVTLSCSQTLNHNVMYWYQQKSSQAPKLLFHYYDKDFNNEADTPDNFQSRRPNTSFCFLDIRSPGLGDTAMYLCATSIDGGFMYGYTFGSGTRLTVV.

The rearrangement links TRBV28 to TRBJ1-4; the D gene is possibly TRBD1 (5 bases). The CDR3 sequence is 17 residues long. Trimming took off 6 bases at V and 0 bases at J, with 17 bases between the two ends. Germline V gene lookup returns CDR1 MDHEN and CDR2 SYDVKM. The CDR3 DNA reads TGTGCCAGCAGGCAACTAAACACAGGACCAACTAATGAAAAACTGTTTTTT. It yields the protein CASRQLNTGPTNEKLFF.

The gene calls are TRBV6-5 and TRBJ1-2; 9 bases map to TRBD1. The CDR3 has 15 residues. J lost 2 bases, V lost 4 bases, and 5 bases had no gene match. Germline CDR1 reads MNHEY; CDR2 reads SVGAGI. CDR3 coding DNA: TGTGCCAGCAGTTTAACAGGGGGCCAAAACTATGGCTACACCTTC. This gives the protein CASSLTGGQNYGYTF.

This rearrangement joins TRBV7-8 to TRBJ2-5; 8 nucleotides match TRBD1. Per germline, CDR1 SGHVS and CDR2 FQNEAQ. V shed 0 bases, J shed 5 bases, and the junction held 5 bases outside the gene matches. This CDR3 spans 15 amino acids. CDR3: CASSLAGTGSETQYF. The CDR3 DNA is TGTGCCAGCAGCTTAGCCGGGACAGGTTCGGAGACCCAGTACTTC.

The chain couples TRBV30 to TRBJ1-4; D is possibly TRBD1 (5 bases). Germline V gene data show CDR1 as GTSNPN and CDR2 as SVGIG (reference sequence). V dropped 1 base and J dropped 12 bases, with 9 bases sitting between them. There are 11 residues in the CDR3. DNA of the CDR3: TGTGCCTGGAGTGGCCAGGGTGAACTGTTTTTT. Amino acids: CAWSGQGELFF.

This clone occurred once. J is TRBJ2-5 and V is TRBV4-3, with TRBD2 matching over 10 bases. The V and J ends lost 0 bases and 3 bases, in that order; junction bases with no gene match: 1. Germline CDR1 is LGHNA and CDR2 is YSLEER. The CDR3 runs 15 residues. CDR3 protein: CASSQDLAGEETQYF. As DNA, the CDR3 is TGCGCCAGCAGCCAAGATCTAGCGGGAGAAGAGACCCAGTACTTC.

V and J are TRBV19 and TRBJ1-1; D not certain. Germline V CDR1 and CDR2: LNHDA, SQIVND (reference sequence). The CDR3 loop spans 12 amino acids. V was clipped by 7 bases and J by 11 bases, with 17 bases between them. CDR3 nucleotide sequence: TGTGCCAGTACCAATACCCGGGGTTTGGCTTTCTTT. It yields the protein CASTNTRGLAFF.

V and J are TRBV29-1 and TRBJ1-1; D is possibly TRBD1 (5 bases). Trimming stripped 1 base from V and 5 bases from J, with 17 bases between. Germline CDR1 SQVTM, CDR2 ANQGSEA. The CDR3 spans 15 residues. Here the CDR3 DNA reads TGCAGCGTTGAAGTCGGGGGACGGTTTAAAACTGAAGCTTTCTTT. Its protein is CSVEVGGRFKTEAFF.

The chain combines TRBV5-1 with TRBJ1-1; D perhaps matches TRBD1 (5 bases). Germline V gives CDR1 SGHRS, CDR2 YFSETQ. V gave up 0 bases and J gave up 0 bases, with 9 bases separating them. The CDR3 has 15 amino acids. As DNA, the CDR3 is TGCGCCAGCAGCTTGGGAACAGGTATGAACACTGAAGCTTTCTTT. Its translation: CASSLGTGMNTEAFF.

The DNA for the CDR3 is TGTGCCAGCAGTTCGGACACCGGCTACGAGCAGTACTTC. It yields the protein CASSSDTGYEQYF. V is TRBV27 and J is TRBJ2-7; tentatively, D is TRBD1 (5 bases). The CDR3 consists of 13 residues. Trimming shortened V by 4 bases and J by 3 bases, and 10 bases separated the two germline ends. Looked up from germline, CDR1 is MNHEY and CDR2 is SMNVEV (reference sequence).

The rearrangement links TRBV4-2 to TRBJ2-5; 11 positions match TRBD1. The J call may be mistaken, given a closer DNA end match to TRBJ2-7. Germline CDR1 LGHNA, CDR2 YNFKEQ. The CDR3 contains 15 residues. CDR3 sequence reads: CASSRGPGQGGEQYF. CDR3 bases: TGTGCCAGCAGCCGGGGTCCGGGACAGGGGGGCGAGCAGTACTTC.

The chain links TRBV6-6 to TRBJ2-7; D is unclear. V lost 2 bases, J lost 4 bases, and 6 bases lay in between. The germline gives CDR1 MNHNY, CDR2 SVGAGI (reference sequence). The CDR3 covers 12 residues. The CDR3 DNA sequence: TGTGCCAGCAGTTACGGGCTTTACGAGCAGTACTTC. It codes for CASSYGLYEQYF.

This chain joins TRBV7-2 and TRBJ1-3; no definite D call. Germline values: CDR1 SGHTA, CDR2 FQGNSA. The V gene lost 3 bases and the J gene lost 4 bases, with 10 bases spanning the gap. The CDR3 length is 14 residues. CDR3 bases: TGTGCCAGCAGCTTTATCGGGTGGGGAAACACCATATATTTT. It translates to CASSFIGWGNTIYF.

V gene TRBV9 combines with J gene TRBJ2-1, with D perhaps matching TRBD1 (5 bases). Trimming cost V 4 bases and J 6 bases, with 11 bases left between them. The germline gives CDR1 SGDLS, CDR2 YYNGEE. This CDR3 region has 13 residues. The DNA of the CDR3 is TGTGCCAGCAGCTGGGGCATGGGCAATGAGCAGTTCTTC. Translating gives CASSWGMGNEQFF.

The chain joins TRBV11-2 to TRBJ1-1; 9 bases fit TRBD1. The CDR3 is 16 amino acids. Germline CDR1 SGHAT, CDR2 FQNNGV. The V segment lost 5 bases and the J segment 5 bases; nucleotides outside the gene matches: 12. The CDR3 sequence: CASSRIDRGRGTEAFF. Written as DNA, the CDR3 is TGTGCCAGCAGCCGTATTGACAGGGGGAGAGGAACTGAAGCTTTCTTT. The full variable domain, with the rest looked up from reference TRBV11-2 and TRBJ1-1, is EAGVAQSPRYKIIEKRQSVAFWCNPISGHATLYWYQQILGQGPKLLIQFQNNGVVDDSQLPKDRFSAERLKGVDSTLKIQPAKLEDSAVYLCASSRIDRGRGTEAFFGQGTRLTVV.

This chain links TRBV2 with TRBJ1-2; D ambiguous. Germline loops: CDR1 SNHLY, CDR2 FYNNEI. The CDR3 spans 14 residues. Trimming cost V 6 bases and J 0 bases, with 11 bases left between them. The CDR3 sequence is CASRFGGTNYGYTF. As DNA, the CDR3 is TGTGCCAGCAGATTCGGAGGGACTAACTATGGCTACACCTTC.

The V and J genes are TRBV7-3 and TRBJ2-1; TRBD2 aligns across 8 bases. The CDR3 runs 13 residues. After removal of 5 bases from V and 9 bases from J, the junction contained 6 bases not matched to a gene. The germline V gene has CDR1 SGHTA and CDR2 FQGTGA. CDR3 nucleotide sequence: TGTGCCAGCAGCGAAACTAGCGGTACTGAGCAGTTCTTC. This sequence encodes CASSETSGTEQFF.

The chain couples TRBV18 to TRBJ2-1; a possible D gene is TRBD1 (6 bases). V lost 5 bases and J lost 3, with 8 bases in between. The germline gives CDR1 KGHSH, CDR2 LQKENI. The CDR3 has 13 amino acids. CDR3 region: CASSWTDYNEQFF. The CDR3, as DNA: TGTGCCAGCTCATGGACAGACTACAATGAGCAGTTCTTC.

The chain recombines TRBV2 with TRBJ1-5; TRBD1 aligns across 9 bases. With 1 base clipped from V and 7 bases from J, the junction kept 2 bases outside the gene matches. The CDR3 runs 14 residues. Germline CDR1 SNHLY, CDR2 FYNNEI. The CDR3 bases are TGTGCCAGCAGTGAAGGGACAGGGGAACAGCCCCAGCATTTT. Translation gives CASSEGTGEQPQHF.

Concerning this clone itself: Other DNA sequences from this sample encode an identical CDR3 as well. The V call is TRBV5-1, the J call TRBJ2-5, with 9 bases that match TRBD1. Germline values: CDR1 SGHRS, CDR2 YFSETQ. V lost 3 bases and J lost 5; bases outside the gene matches: 2. This CDR3 contains 13 residues. The CDR3 DNA is TGCGCCAGCAGCTGGACAGGGGAGGAGACCCAGTACTTC. As protein: CASSWTGEETQYF.

The chain uses TRBV7-6 and TRBJ2-3; TRBD2 agrees at 7 bases. The length of the CDR3 is 16 residues. The germline V gene has CDR1 SGHVS and CDR2 FNYEAQ. After removal of 4 bases from V and 0 bases from J, the junction contained 7 bases not matched to a gene. CDR3 bases: TGTGCCAGCAGCTACAACGAAGCGGGGAGCACAGATACGCAGTATTTT. This gives the protein CASSYNEAGSTDTQYF. Using reference TRBV7-6 and TRBJ2-3 for the parts outside the CDR3, the full variable domain is GAGVSQSPRYKVTKRGQDVALRCDPISGHVSLYWYRQALGQGPEFLTYFNYEAQQDKSGLPNDRFSAERPEGSISTLTIQRTEQRDSAMYRCASSYNEAGSTDTQYFGPGTRLTVL.

This chain joins TRBV7-2 and TRBJ2-1, with 7 bases fitting TRBD1. The CDR3 is made up of 16 amino acids. The germline gives CDR1 SGHTA, CDR2 FQGNSA. V shed 5 bases and J 12 bases; nucleotides not matched to a gene: 19. CDR3 residues: CASSRPGQKLSRGQFF. Written as DNA, the CDR3 is TGTGCCAGCAGCCGCCCGGGACAGAAGCTATCCAGGGGGCAGTTCTTC.

V gene TRBV4-2 combines with J gene TRBJ1-5; D possibly corresponds to TRBD1 (5 bases). CDR3 length equals 15 residues. V was shortened by 0 bases and J by 9 bases, with 15 bases between the two germline ends. Germline CDR1 is LGHNA and CDR2 is YNFKEQ. The CDR3 DNA reads TGTGCCAGCAGCCAAGATTGGAGGGGCGGGGGGCCCCAGCATTTT. Amino acids: CASSQDWRGGGPQHF.

This rearrangement joins TRBV19 to TRBJ1-5, with D possibly matching TRBD1 (6 bases). Germline CDR1 and CDR2: LNHDA and SQIVND (reference sequence). The CDR3 is made up of 14 amino acids. V was shortened by 5 bases and J by 4 bases, with 12 bases between the two germline ends. The CDR3 is CASSRRQGNQPQHF. The CDR3 DNA is TGTGCCAGTAGTCGCCGGCAGGGGAATCAGCCCCAGCATTTT.

The V and J genes are TRBV7-8 and TRBJ2-1; D uncertain. This CDR3 is built from 13 residues. Germline CDR1 reads SGHVS; CDR2 reads FQNEAQ. V was trimmed by 2 bases and J by 5 bases, leaving 7 bases between them. CDR3 sequence reads: CASSLTIDNEQFF. The CDR3, as DNA: TGTGCCAGCAGCTTAACTATAGACAATGAGCAGTTCTTC.